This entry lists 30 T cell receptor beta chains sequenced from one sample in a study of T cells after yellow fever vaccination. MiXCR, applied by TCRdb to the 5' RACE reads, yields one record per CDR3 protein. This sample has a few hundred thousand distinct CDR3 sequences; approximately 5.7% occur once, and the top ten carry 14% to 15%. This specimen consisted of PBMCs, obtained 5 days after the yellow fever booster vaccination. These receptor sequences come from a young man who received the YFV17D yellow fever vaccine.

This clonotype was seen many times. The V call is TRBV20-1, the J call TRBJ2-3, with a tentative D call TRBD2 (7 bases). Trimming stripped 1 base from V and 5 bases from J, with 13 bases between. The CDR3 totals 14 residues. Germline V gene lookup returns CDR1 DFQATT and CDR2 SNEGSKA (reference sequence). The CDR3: CSARVGLQGDTQYF. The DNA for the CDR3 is TGCAGTGCTAGAGTGGGACTACAGGGAGATACGCAGTATTTT.

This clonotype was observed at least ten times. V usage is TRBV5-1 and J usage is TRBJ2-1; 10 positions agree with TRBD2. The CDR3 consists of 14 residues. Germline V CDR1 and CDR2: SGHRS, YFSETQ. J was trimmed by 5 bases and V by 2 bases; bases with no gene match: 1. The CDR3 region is CASSFLAGDNEQFF. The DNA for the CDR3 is TGCGCCAGCAGCTTCCTAGCGGGAGACAATGAGCAGTTCTTC.

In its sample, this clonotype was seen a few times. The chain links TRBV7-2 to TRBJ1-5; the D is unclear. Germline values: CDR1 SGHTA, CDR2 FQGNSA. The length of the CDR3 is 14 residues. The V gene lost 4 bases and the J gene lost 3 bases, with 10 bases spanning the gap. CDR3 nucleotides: TGTGCCAGCAGCTGGGTTGTGGACAATCAGCCCCAGCATTTT. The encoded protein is CASSWVVDNQPQHF.

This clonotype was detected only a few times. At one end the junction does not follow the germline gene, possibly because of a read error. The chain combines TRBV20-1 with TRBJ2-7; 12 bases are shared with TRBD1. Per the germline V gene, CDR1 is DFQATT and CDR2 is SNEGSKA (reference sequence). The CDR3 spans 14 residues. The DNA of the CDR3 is TGCTGTGCTAGAGGGACAGGGGGCTCAGGGGAGCAGTACTTC. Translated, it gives CCARGTGGSGEQYF.

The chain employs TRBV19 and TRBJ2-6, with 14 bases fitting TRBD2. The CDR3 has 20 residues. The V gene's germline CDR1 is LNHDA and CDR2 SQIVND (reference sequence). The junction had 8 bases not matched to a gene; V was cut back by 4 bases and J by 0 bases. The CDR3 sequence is CASSTGLAGVFPSGANVLTF. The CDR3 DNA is TGTGCCAGTAGTACGGGACTAGCGGGAGTCTTCCCCTCTGGGGCCAACGTCCTGACTTTC.

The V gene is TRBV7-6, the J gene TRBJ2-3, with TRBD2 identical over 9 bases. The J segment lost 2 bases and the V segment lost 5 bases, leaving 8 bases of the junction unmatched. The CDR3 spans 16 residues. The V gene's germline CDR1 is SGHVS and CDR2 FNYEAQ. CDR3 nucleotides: TGTGCCAGCAGCAAAAGACTAGCGGCCTTCACAGATACGCAGTATTTT. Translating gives CASSKRLAAFTDTQYF.

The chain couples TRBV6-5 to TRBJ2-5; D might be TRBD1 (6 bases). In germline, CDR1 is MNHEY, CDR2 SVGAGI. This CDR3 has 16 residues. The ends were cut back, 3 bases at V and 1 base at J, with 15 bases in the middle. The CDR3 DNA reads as TGTGCCAGCAGTTATGGGACACGGACTTTCCAAGAGACCCAGTACTTC. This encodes CASSYGTRTFQETQYF.

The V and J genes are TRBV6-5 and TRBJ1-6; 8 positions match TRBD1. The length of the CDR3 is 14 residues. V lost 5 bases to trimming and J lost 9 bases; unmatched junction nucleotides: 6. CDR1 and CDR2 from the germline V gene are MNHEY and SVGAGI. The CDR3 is CASSTQGAGSPLHF. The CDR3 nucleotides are TGTGCCAGCAGTACTCAGGGGGCCGGTTCACCCCTCCACTTT.

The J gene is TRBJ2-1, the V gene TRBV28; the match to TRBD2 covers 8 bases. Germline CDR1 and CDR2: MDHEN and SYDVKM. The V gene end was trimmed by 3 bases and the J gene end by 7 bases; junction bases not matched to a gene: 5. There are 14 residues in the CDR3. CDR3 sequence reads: CASSFGRASNEQFF. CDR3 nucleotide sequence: TGTGCCAGCAGTTTCGGGAGGGCCTCAAATGAGCAGTTCTTC.

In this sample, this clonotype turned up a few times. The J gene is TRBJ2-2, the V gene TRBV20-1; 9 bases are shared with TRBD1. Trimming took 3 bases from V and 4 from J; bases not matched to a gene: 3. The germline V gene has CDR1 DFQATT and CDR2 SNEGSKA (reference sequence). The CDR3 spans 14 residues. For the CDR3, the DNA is TGCAGTGCTAGGGGGACAGGGAGCACCGGGGAGCTGTTTTTT. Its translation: CSARGTGSTGELFF.

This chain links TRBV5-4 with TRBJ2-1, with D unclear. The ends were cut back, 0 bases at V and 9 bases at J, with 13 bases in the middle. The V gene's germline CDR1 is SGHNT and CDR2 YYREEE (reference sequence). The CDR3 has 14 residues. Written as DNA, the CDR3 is TGTGCCAGCAGCTTGGGGCTAGATTCGAGTGAGCAGTTCTTC. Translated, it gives CASSLGLDSSEQFF.

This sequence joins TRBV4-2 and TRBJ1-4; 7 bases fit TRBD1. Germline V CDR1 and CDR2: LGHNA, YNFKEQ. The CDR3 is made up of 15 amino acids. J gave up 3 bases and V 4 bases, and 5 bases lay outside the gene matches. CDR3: CASSREQGSNEKLFF. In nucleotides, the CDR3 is TGTGCCAGCAGCCGAGAACAGGGGTCTAATGAAAAACTGTTTTTT.

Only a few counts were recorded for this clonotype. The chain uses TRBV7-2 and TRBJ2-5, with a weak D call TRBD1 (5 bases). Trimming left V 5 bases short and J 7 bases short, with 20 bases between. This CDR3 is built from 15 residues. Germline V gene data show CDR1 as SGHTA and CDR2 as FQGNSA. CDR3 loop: CASSRDRRTPGTQYF. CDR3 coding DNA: TGTGCCAGCAGCCGCGACAGACGAACACCAGGGACCCAGTACTTC. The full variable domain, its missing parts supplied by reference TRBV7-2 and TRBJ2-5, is GAGVSQSPSNKVTEKGKDVELRCDPISGHTALYWYRQSLGQGLEFLIYFQGNSAPDKSGLPSDRFSAERTGGSVSTLTIQRTQQEDSAVYLCASSRDRRTPGTQYFGPGTRLLVL.

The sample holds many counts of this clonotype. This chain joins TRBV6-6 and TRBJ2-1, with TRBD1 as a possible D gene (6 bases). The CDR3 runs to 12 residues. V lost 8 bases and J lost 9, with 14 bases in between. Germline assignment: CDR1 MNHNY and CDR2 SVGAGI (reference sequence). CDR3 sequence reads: CASEDSWGEQFF. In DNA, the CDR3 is TGTGCCAGCGAGGACAGTTGGGGTGAGCAGTTCTTC.

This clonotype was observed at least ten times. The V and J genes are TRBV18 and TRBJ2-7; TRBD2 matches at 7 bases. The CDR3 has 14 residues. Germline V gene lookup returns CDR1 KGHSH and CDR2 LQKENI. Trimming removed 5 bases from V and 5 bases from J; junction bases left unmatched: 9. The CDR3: CASSSLGGSDEQYF. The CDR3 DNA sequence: TGTGCCAGCTCATCGTTGGGCGGGAGCGACGAGCAGTACTTC.

The CDR3 sequence is CASSYTLAGAGELFF. The CDR3 DNA follows: TGTGCCAGCAGCTACACCCTCGCGGGAGCCGGGGAGCTGTTTTTT. V gene TRBV7-2 combines with J gene TRBJ2-2; 7 positions match TRBD2. The CDR3 runs to 15 residues. Trimming at V came to 4 bases and at J to 6 bases, leaving 8 bases not matched to a gene. CDR1 and CDR2 (germline): SGHTA, FQGNSA.

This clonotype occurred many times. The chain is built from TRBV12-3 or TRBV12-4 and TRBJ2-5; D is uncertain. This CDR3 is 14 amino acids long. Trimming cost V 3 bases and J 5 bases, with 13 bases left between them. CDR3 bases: TGTGCCAGCAGTTTGGGTAGTGTCTTGGAGACCCAGTACTTC. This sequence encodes CASSLGSVLETQYF.

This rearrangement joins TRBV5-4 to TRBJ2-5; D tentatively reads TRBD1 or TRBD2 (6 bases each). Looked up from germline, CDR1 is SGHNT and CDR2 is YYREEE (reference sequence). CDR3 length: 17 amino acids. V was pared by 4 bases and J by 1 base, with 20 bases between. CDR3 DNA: TGTGCCAGCAGCGGACAGATTAGCGGCCTGTCCCAAGAGACCCAGTACTTC. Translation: CASSGQISGLSQETQYF.

The CDR3 reads CSTGSESYNEQFF. CDR3 coding DNA: TGCAGCACTGGGAGCGAGTCCTACAATGAGCAGTTCTTC. The rearrangement uses TRBV29-1 and TRBJ2-1; perhaps TRBD2 as D (5 bases). The ends were cut back, 8 bases at V and 1 base at J, with 12 bases in the middle. Germline lookup yields CDR1 SQVTM and CDR2 ANQGSEA. The CDR3 is 13 residues long.

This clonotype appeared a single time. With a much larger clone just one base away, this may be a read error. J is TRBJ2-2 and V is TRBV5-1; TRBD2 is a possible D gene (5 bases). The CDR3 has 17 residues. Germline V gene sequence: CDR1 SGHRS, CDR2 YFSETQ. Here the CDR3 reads CASSLNREHTNTGERFF. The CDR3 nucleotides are TGCGCCAGCAGCTTGAACCGAGAACATACGAACACCGGGGAGCGGTTTTTT.

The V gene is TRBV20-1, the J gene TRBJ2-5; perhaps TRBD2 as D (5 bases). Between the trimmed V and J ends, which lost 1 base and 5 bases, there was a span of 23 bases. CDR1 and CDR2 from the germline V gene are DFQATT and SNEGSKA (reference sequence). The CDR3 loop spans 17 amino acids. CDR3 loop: CSARGAGERVEVETQYF. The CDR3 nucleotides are TGCAGTGCTAGAGGAGCCGGGGAGAGGGTTGAAGTCGAGACCCAGTACTTC.

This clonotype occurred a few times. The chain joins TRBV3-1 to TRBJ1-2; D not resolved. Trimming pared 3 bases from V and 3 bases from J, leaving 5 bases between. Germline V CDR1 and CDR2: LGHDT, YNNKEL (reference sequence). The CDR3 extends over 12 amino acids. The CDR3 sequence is CASSHGDYGYTF. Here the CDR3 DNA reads TGTGCCAGCAGCCACGGTGACTATGGCTACACCTTC. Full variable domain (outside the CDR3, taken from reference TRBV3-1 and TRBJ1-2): DTAVSQTPKYLVTQMGNDKSIKCEQNLGHDTMYWYKQDSKKFLKIMFSYNNKELIINETVPNRFSPKSPDKAHLNLHINSLELGDSAVYFCASSHGDYGYTFGSGTRLTVV.

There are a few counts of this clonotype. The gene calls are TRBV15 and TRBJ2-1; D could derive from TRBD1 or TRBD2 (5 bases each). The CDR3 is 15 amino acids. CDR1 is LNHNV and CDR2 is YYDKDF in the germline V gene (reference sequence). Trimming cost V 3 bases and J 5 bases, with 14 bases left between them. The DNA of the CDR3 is TGTGCCACCAGCAGGGGGTTCGGGGCCGACAATGAGCAGTTCTTC. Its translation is CATSRGFGADNEQFF. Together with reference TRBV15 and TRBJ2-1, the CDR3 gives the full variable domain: DAMVIQNPRYQVTQFGKPVTLSCSQTLNHNVMYWYQQKSSQAPKLLFHYYDKDFNNEADTPDNFQSRRPNTSFCFLDIRSPGLGDTAMYLCATSRGFGADNEQFFGPGTRLTVL.

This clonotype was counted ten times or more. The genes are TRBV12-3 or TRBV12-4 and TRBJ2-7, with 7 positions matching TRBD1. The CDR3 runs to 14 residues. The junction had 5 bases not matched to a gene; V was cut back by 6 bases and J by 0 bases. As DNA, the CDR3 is TGTGCCAGCAGGCGACAGGGTCACTCCTACGAGCAGTACTTC. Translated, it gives CASRRQGHSYEQYF.

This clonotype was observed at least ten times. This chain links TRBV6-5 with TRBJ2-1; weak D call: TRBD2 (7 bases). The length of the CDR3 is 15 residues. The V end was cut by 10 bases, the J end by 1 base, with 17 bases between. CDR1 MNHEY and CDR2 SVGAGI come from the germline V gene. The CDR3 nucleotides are TGTGCCACCCTCCCCCGGGGGGCGTCCTACAATGAGCAGTTCTTC. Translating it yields CATLPRGASYNEQFF.

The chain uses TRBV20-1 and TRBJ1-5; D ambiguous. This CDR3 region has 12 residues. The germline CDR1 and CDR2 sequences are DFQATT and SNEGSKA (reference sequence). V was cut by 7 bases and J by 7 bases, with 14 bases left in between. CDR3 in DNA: TGCAGTGTATTAAGGGTCGGGCAGCCCCAGCATTTT. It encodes CSVLRVGQPQHF.

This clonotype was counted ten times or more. The CDR3 reads CSVERGQGHNEQFF. CDR3 in DNA: TGCAGCGTTGAAAGAGGACAGGGTCACAATGAGCAGTTCTTC. The chain employs TRBV29-1 and TRBJ2-1; 8 bases are a match to TRBD1. Germline loops: CDR1 SQVTM, CDR2 ANQGSEA. Trimming at V came to 2 bases and at J to 5 bases, leaving 5 bases not matched to a gene. The CDR3 contains 14 residues.

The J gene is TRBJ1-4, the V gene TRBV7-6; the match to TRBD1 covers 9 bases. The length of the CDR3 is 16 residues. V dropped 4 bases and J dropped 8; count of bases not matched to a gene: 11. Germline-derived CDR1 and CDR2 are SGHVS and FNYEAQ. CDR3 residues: CASSSGTGTGNEKLFF. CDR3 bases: TGTGCCAGCAGCTCCGGAACCGGGACAGGGAACGAAAAACTGTTTTTT.

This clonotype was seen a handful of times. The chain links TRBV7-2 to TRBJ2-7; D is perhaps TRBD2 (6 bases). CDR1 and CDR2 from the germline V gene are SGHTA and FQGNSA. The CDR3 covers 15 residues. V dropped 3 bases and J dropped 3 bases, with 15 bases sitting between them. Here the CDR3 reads CASSFELGSFYEQYF. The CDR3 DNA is TGTGCCAGCAGCTTCGAACTCGGGAGCTTCTACGAGCAGTACTTC.

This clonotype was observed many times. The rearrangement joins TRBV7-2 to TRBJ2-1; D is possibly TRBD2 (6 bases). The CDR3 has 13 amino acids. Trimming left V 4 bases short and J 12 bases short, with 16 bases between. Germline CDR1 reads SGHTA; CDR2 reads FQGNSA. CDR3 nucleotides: TGTGCCAGCAGCTCCATGGGGGGAGGTGGGCAGTTCTTC. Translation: CASSSMGGGGQFF.